This T cell receptor (beta chain) was recovered during a study of Graves' ophthalmopathy and Graves' hyperthyroidism. Overall study results and limits: Blood also contained most of the expanded thyroid clonotypes above 0.001 frequency. The study's model predicted ophthalmopathy progression at about 71% sensitivity and 72.22% specificity.

At least ten counts were recorded for this clonotype. Antigen: not known. RNA transcripts yielded amplified TCR beta CDR3 regions. HTBI primers were used in a first-round RT-PCR, which preceded a second-round multiplex PCR. TCRdb used MiXCR to reprocess the multiplex PCR reads, holding one entry per CDR3 protein. The sample has about 500,000 distinct CDR3 sequences; about 15% are singletons. Other autoimmune diseases, uncontrolled infections, pregnancy or lactation excluded patients from enrollment. The PBMCs were taken from approximately 11 ml of fresh peripheral blood. Sequencing input: blood. This receptor was taken from a woman aged 30 to 39 with Graves' ophthalmopathy.

The CDR3 DNA reads TGTGCCAGCAGGGGCTGGACAGGGGAAGCCTACGAGCAGTACTTC. Protein product: CASRGWTGEAYEQYF. The rearrangement uses TRBV27 and TRBJ2-7; 9 bases fit TRBD1. Trimming removed 6 bases from V and 2 bases from J; junction bases left unmatched: 8. Per germline, CDR1 MNHEY and CDR2 SMNVEV (reference sequence). The length of the CDR3 is 15 residues.